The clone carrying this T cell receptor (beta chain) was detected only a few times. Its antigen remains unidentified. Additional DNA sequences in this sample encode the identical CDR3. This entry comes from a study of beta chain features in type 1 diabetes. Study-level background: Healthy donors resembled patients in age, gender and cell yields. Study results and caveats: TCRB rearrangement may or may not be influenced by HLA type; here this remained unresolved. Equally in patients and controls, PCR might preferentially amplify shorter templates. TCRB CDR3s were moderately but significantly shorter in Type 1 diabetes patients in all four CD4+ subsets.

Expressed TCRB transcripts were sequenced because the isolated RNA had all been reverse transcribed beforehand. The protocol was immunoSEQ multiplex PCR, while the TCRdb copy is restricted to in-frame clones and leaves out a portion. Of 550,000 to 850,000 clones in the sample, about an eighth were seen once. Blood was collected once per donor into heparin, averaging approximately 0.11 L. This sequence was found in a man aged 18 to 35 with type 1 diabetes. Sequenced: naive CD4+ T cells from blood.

The CDR3 spells CASSQGNTEAFF. The CDR3 region has the DNA TGTGCCAGCAGCCAGGGTAACACTGAAGCTTTCTTT. This chain connects TRBV14 to TRBJ1-1; D remains unclear. This CDR3 contains 12 residues. V dropped 3 bases and J dropped 2 bases, with 4 bases sitting between them. Germline V lookup: CDR1 SGHDN, CDR2 FVKESK.